A single sample gave rise to the 20 T cell receptor beta chains below, sequenced in a study of blood T cell repertoires in COVID-19. Sequencing was performed with immunoSEQ multiplex PCR; in TCRdb, only in-frame clones are kept and a portion is missing. The sample has around 55,000 clones; 85% are singletons. Sequencing used peripheral blood. These receptors were obtained from a human donor in a cohort sampled during active COVID-19.

The rearrangement joins TRBV19 to TRBJ2-2; D is unclear. CDR3 size: 17 residues. CDR1 and CDR2 (germline): LNHDA, SQIVND (reference sequence). The ends were cut back, 3 bases at V and 3 bases at J, with 17 bases in the middle. The DNA for the CDR3 is TGTGCCAGTAGTATCAAAACCTTGAGAGGAGACACCGGGGAGCTGTTTTTT. Protein product: CASSIKTLRGDTGELFF.

The rearrangement joins TRBV30 to TRBJ2-6; unclear D gene. Looked up from germline, CDR1 is GTSNPN and CDR2 is SVGIG (reference sequence). The CDR3 has 13 amino acids. V lost 0 bases, J lost 6 bases, and 6 bases lay in between. CDR3 region: CAWSVTAANVLTF. The CDR3 nucleotides read TGTGCCTGGAGTGTTACTGCGGCCAACGTCCTGACTTTC.

The J gene is TRBJ1-1, the V gene TRBV5-4; tentatively, D is TRBD1 (6 bases). Germline loops: CDR1 SGHNT, CDR2 YYREEE (reference sequence). V was clipped by 4 bases and J by 3 bases, with 13 bases between them. The CDR3 covers 14 residues. CDR3 DNA: TGTGCCAGCAGCCGGGAGGGGGGGGACACTGAAGCTTTCTTT. The encoded protein is CASSREGGDTEAFF.

This clone was counted a few times. The gene calls are TRBV21-1 and TRBJ2-7; the tabulated D call, TRBD1, remains unverified against the DNA. TRBV21-1 has pseudogene status. This CDR3 contains 15 residues. This CDR3 is CASSSPGTGPHEQYF. In DNA, the CDR3 is TGTGCCAGCAGCAGTCCCGGGACAGGTCCCCACGAGCAGTACTTC.

The V and J genes are TRBV5-1 and TRBJ1-6; the D gene is possibly TRBD1 (6 bases). Germline lookup yields CDR1 SGHRS and CDR2 YFSETQ. The CDR3 has 14 amino acids. Trimming left V 2 bases short and J 8 bases short, with 11 bases between. Here the CDR3 reads CASSLGGWDSPLHF. The CDR3 DNA is TGCGCCAGCAGCTTAGGGGGTTGGGATTCACCCCTCCACTTT.

The gene calls are TRBV4-3 and TRBJ2-2; TRBD1 matches 10 bases. V was clipped by 2 bases and J by 0 bases; unmatched bases: 12. This CDR3 spans 20 amino acids. CDR1 LGHNA and CDR2 YSLEER come from the germline V gene. As DNA, the CDR3 is TGCGCCAGCAGCCAACAGACAGGGGGCACTTACTACGCGAACACCGGGGAGCTGTTTTTT. Encoded protein: CASSQQTGGTYYANTGELFF.

The chain joins TRBV5-1 to TRBJ2-1; TRBD2 matches at 8 bases. The CDR3 has 15 amino acids. The germline V gene encodes CDR1 SGHRS and CDR2 YFSETQ. V shed 2 bases and J 1 base; nucleotides not matched to a gene: 2. The CDR3 bases are TGCGCCAGCAGCTTCTTAGCGGGGTCCTACAATGAGCAGTTCTTC. Translated, it gives CASSFLAGSYNEQFF. Based on the CDR3 plus reference TRBV5-1 and TRBJ2-1, the full variable domain is KAGVTQTPRYLIKTRGQQVTLSCSPISGHRSVSWYQQTPGQGLQFLFEYFSETQRNKGNFPGRFSGRQFSNSRSEMNVSTLELGDSALYLCASSFLAGSYNEQFFGPGTRLTVL.

The V gene is TRBV7-3, the J gene TRBJ2-3; 8 bases are shared with TRBD2. This CDR3 is 15 amino acids long. Germline V gene sequence: CDR1 SGHTA, CDR2 FQGTGA. Trimming removed 5 bases from V and 8 bases from J; junction bases left unmatched: 12. This chain's CDR3 is CASSPGAGGRGTQYF. In DNA, the CDR3 is TGTGCCAGCAGCCCAGGGGCGGGAGGCCGGGGTACGCAGTATTTT. The full variable domain, in which reference TRBV7-3 and TRBJ2-3 provide the parts outside the CDR3, is GAGVSQTPSNKVTEKGKYVELRCDPISGHTALYWYRQSLGQGPEFLIYFQGTGAADDSGLPNDRFFAVRPEGSVSTLKIQRTERGDSAVYLCASSPGAGGRGTQYFGPGTRLTVL.

V and J are TRBV7-3 and TRBJ2-5, with 9 bases fitting TRBD2. There are 14 residues in the CDR3. The germline V gene has CDR1 SGHTA and CDR2 FQGTGA. Trimming took 0 bases from V and 4 from J; bases not matched to a gene: 0. CDR3 DNA sequence: TGTGCCAGCAGCTTAACGGGACTAGCAGAGACCCAGTACTTC. Amino acids: CASSLTGLAETQYF. The full variable domain, rest sourced from reference TRBV7-3 and TRBJ2-5, is GAGVSQTPSNKVTEKGKYVELRCDPISGHTALYWYRQSLGQGPEFLIYFQGTGAADDSGLPNDRFFAVRPEGSVSTLKIQRTERGDSAVYLCASSLTGLAETQYFGPGTRLLVL.

This clone was found a few times. V and J are TRBV18 and TRBJ2-1, with TRBD2 matching over 10 bases. The CDR3 contains 15 residues. Germline V gene data show CDR1 as KGHSH and CDR2 as LQKENI. Losses at the gene ends were 6 bases for V and 3 bases for J; bases not matched to a gene: 5. Written as DNA, the CDR3 is TGTGCCAGCTCGTCCGGGACTAGCGTCTACAATGAGCAGTTCTTC. Protein product: CASSSGTSVYNEQFF.

The chain has TRBV4-1 and TRBJ2-1; 10 nucleotides align to TRBD2. V was pared by 2 bases and J by 8 bases, with 9 bases of the junction left unmatched. Germline V gene data show CDR1 as MGHRA and CDR2 as YSYEKL. The CDR3 extends over 16 amino acids. The chain's CDR3 is CASSQRAGGWMDEQFF. In nucleotides, the CDR3 is TGCGCCAGCAGCCAAAGAGCGGGAGGGTGGATGGATGAGCAGTTCTTC.

The chain combines TRBV27 with TRBJ2-7, with D unclear. Germline-derived CDR1 and CDR2 are MNHEY and SMNVEV (reference sequence). CDR3 length: 14 amino acids. V dropped 2 bases and J dropped 0 bases, with 8 bases sitting between them. This chain's CDR3 is CASSLGRLSYEQYF. CDR3 coding DNA: TGTGCCAGCAGTTTAGGGCGTCTCTCCTACGAGCAGTACTTC.

This chain links TRBV30 with TRBJ1-1; TRBD1 matches 8 bases. V shed 6 bases, J shed 7 bases, and the junction held 10 bases outside the gene matches. The CDR3 has 13 residues. CDR1 GTSNPN and CDR2 SVGIG come from the germline V gene (reference sequence). The CDR3 DNA follows: TGTGCCTGTGGGACAGGCGGGCGTGGTGAAGCTTTCTTT. Protein: CACGTGGRGEAFF.

The V and J genes are TRBV25-1 and TRBJ2-5; possibly TRBD2 for D (6 bases). The CDR3 contains 14 residues. Trimming took 4 bases from V and 5 from J, leaving 14 bases between them. The germline gives CDR1 MGHDK, CDR2 SYGVNS. CDR3: CASSGFGGKETQYF. DNA of the CDR3: TGTGCCAGCAGTGGATTTGGGGGGAAGGAGACCCAGTACTTC.

The chain employs TRBV27 and TRBJ2-7; a weak D match, TRBD2 (5 bases). Germline lookup yields CDR1 MNHEY and CDR2 SMNVEV (reference sequence). V gave up 5 bases and J gave up 3 bases, with 11 bases separating them. The CDR3 consists of 13 residues. The CDR3 DNA sequence: TGTGCCAGCAGTGCCACCGCGGGCTACGAGCAGTACTTC. It encodes CASSATAGYEQYF.

The chain combines TRBV6-6 with TRBJ1-4; 10 bases line up with TRBD1. The V and J ends lost 6 bases and 5 bases, in that order; junction bases with no gene match: 3. From germline, CDR1 is MNHNY and CDR2 SVGAGI (reference sequence). This CDR3 comprises 14 residues. DNA for the CDR3: TGTGCCAGCAGAAAGACAGGGGGCAATGAAAAACTGTTTTTT. Translated: CASRKTGGNEKLFF.

This chain joins TRBV19 and TRBJ2-1; TRBD2 matches 11 bases. The germline gives CDR1 LNHDA, CDR2 SQIVND (reference sequence). The V segment lost 1 base and the J segment 2 bases; nucleotides outside the gene matches: 10. The length of the CDR3 is 19 residues. This CDR3 is CASSIARPLAGAAYNEQFF. The CDR3 nucleotides read TGTGCCAGTAGTATAGCCCGTCCACTAGCGGGAGCTGCCTACAATGAGCAGTTCTTC.

The J gene is TRBJ1-4, the V gene TRBV18, with 8 bases that match TRBD1. V gave up 6 bases and J gave up 4 bases; unmatched junction bases: 16. Germline V CDR1 and CDR2: KGHSH, LQKENI. The CDR3 covers 18 residues. CDR3 in amino acids: CASSPTLTGDPLNEKLFF. The CDR3 DNA follows: TGTGCCAGCTCCCCGACCCTGACAGGGGATCCTCTTAATGAAAAACTGTTTTTT.

The CDR3 loop is CASSLTRDYEQFF. CDR3 coding DNA: TGTGCCAGCAGCCTGACAAGGGACTATGAGCAGTTCTTC. The J gene is TRBJ2-1, the V gene TRBV7-2; the D gene is possibly TRBD2 (6 bases). The CDR3 totals 13 residues. Between the trimmed V and J ends, which lost 5 bases and 8 bases, there was a span of 13 bases. The germline gives CDR1 SGHTA, CDR2 FQGNSA. The whole variable domain, remainder taken from reference TRBV7-2 and TRBJ2-1, is GAGVSQSPSNKVTEKGKDVELRCDPISGHTALYWYRQSLGQGLEFLIYFQGNSAPDKSGLPSDRFSAERTGGSVSTLTIQRTQQEDSAVYLCASSLTRDYEQFFGPGTRLTVL.

The CDR3 is CASSIRILAGAYNEQFF. CDR3 DNA sequence: TGTGCCAGTAGTATCCGTATACTAGCGGGAGCCTACAATGAGCAGTTCTTC. This chain joins TRBV19 and TRBJ2-1, with 11 bases identical to TRBD2. The V and J ends lost 3 bases and 2 bases, in that order; junction bases with no gene match: 6. The CDR3 loop spans 17 amino acids. CDR1 and CDR2 from the germline V gene are LNHDA and SQIVND (reference sequence).